Listed below are T cell receptor beta chains from one sample, sequenced in a study of blood T cell repertoires in COVID-19. Profiled with immunoSEQ multiplex PCR; TCRdb holds only in-frame clones, not every one. Of 150,000 to 200,000 clones listed, approximately 91% are singletons. Material for sequencing was peripheral blood. The receptors here all came from a young man with COVID-19, enrolled during active disease. Each CDR3 is given with its conserved first and last residue. Fields, in order: J gene, V gene, D gene, CDR3 protein, CDR3 DNA. The D gene is left open where the match is weak.

TRBJ2-7	TRBV3-1/TRBV3-2	TRBD2	CASSQDGTSRTYEQYF	TGTGCCAGCAGCCAAGATGGGACTAGCCGAACCTACGAGCAGTACTTC
TRBJ2-1	TRBV21-1	-	CASSSTGTSGRPGNEQFF	TGTGCCAGCAGCAGCACCGGGACTAGCGGGAGGCCGGGAAATGAGCAGTTCTTC
TRBJ2-3	TRBV30	TRBD1	CAWGKDGQGTDTQYF	TGTGCCTGGGGGAAGGACGGACAGGGCACAGATACGCAGTATTTT
TRBJ2-7	TRBV11-2	TRBD2	CASSLISGRAVSREQYF	TGTGCCAGCAGCTTAATTAGCGGGAGGGCCGTTTCTCGCGAGCAGTACTTC
TRBJ1-3	TRBV4-2	TRBD1	CASSQTRDRDNTIYF	TGTGCCAGCAGCCAAACCCGGGACAGGGATAACACCATATATTTT
TRBJ1-1	TRBV27	-	CASSWSGATEAFF	TGTGCCAGCAGTTGGTCAGGGGCCACTGAAGCTTTCTTT
TRBJ2-7	TRBV15	-	CATSRDPAYEQYF	TGTGCCACCAGCAGAGATCCCGCCTACGAGCAGTACTTC
TRBJ1-1	TRBV6-2/TRBV6-3	-	CASSRQKNTEAFF	TGTGCCAGCAGTCGACAGAAGAACACTGAAGCTTTCTTT
TRBJ2-1	TRBV15	-	CATSRDYGYNEQFF	TGTGCCACCAGCAGAGATTACGGGTACAATGAGCAGTTCTTC
TRBJ1-1	TRBV11-3	-	CASSLNQDTEAFF	TGTGCCAGCAGCCTGAACCAGGACACTGAAGCTTTCTTT